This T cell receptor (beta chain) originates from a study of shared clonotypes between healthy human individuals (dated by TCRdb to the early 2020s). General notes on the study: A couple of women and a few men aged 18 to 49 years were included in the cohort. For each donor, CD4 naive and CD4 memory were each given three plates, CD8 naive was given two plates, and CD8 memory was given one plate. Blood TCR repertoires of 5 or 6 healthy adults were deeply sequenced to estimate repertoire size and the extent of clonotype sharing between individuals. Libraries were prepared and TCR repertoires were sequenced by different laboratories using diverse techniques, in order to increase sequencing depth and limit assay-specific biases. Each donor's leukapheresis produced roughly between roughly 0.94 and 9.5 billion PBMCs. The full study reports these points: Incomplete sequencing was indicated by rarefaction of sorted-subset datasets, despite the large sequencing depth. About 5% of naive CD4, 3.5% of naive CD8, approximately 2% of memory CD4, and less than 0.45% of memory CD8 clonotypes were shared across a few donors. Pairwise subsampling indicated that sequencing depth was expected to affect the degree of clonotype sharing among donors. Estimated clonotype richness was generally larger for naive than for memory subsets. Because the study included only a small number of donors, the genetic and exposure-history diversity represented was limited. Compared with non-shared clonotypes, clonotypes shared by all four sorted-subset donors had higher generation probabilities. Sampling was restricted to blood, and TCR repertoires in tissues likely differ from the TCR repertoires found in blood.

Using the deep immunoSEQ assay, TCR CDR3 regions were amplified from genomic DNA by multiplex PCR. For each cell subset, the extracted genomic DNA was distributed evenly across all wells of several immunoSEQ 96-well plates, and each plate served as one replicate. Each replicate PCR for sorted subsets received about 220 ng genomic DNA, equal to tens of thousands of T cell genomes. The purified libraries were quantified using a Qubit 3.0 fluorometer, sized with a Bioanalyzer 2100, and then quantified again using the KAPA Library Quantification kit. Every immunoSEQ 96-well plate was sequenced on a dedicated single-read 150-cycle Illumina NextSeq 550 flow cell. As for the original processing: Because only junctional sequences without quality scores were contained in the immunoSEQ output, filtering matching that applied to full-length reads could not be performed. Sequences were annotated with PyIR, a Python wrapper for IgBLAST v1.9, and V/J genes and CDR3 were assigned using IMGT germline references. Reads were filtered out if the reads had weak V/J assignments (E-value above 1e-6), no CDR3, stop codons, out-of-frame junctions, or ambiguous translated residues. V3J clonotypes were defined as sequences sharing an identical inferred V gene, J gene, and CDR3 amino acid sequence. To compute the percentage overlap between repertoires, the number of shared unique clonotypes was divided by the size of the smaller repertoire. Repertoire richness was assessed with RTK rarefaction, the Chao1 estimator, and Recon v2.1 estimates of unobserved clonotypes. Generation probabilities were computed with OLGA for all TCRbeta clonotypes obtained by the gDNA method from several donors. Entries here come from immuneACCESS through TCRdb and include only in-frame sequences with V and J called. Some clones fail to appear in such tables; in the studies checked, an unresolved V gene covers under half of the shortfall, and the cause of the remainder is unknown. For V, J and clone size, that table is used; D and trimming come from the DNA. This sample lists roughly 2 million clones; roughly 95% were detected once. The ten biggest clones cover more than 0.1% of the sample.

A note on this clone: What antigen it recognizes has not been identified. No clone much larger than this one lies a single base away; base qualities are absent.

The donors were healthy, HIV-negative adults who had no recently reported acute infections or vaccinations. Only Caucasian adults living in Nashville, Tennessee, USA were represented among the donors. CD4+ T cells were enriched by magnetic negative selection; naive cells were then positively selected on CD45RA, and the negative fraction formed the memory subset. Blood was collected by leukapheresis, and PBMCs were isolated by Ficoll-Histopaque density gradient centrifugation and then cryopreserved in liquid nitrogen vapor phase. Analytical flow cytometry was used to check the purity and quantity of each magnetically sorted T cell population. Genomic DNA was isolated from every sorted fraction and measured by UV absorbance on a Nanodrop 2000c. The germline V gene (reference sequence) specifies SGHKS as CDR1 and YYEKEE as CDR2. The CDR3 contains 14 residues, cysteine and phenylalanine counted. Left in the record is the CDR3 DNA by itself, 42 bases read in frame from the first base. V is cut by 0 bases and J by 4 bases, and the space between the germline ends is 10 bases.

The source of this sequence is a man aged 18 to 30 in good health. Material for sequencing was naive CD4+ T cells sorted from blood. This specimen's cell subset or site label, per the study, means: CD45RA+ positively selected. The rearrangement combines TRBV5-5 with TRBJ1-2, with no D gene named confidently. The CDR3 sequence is CASSLDWQPYGYTF. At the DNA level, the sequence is TGTGCCAGCAGCTTGGACTGGCAGCCCTATGGCTACACCTTC.